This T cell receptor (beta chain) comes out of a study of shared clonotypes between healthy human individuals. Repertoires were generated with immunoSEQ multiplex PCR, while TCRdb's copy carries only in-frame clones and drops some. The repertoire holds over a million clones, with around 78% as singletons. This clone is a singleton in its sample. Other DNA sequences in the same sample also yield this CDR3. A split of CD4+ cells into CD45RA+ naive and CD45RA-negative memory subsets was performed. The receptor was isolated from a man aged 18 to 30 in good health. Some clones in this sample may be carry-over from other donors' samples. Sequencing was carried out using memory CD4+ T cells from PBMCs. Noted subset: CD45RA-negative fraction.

This CDR3 is CASSLRQGGTDTQYF. The DNA for the CDR3 is TGTGCCAGCAGCTTGAGGCAGGGGGGCACAGATACGCAGTATTTT. The J gene is TRBJ2-3, the V gene TRBV5-4, with 7 bases identical to TRBD1. Germline lookup yields CDR1 SGHNT and CDR2 YYREEE (reference sequence). Trimming cost V 1 base and J 1 base; bases outside gene matches: 3. The CDR3 length is 15 residues.